This T cell receptor beta chain was observed in a study of blood T cell repertoires in COVID-19. Study as a whole: In each case, the material was cDNA or gDNA derived from T cells, B-cell-depleted T cells, or PBMCs.

Original data processing: Reference gene primer amplification in the assay estimated nucleated cell counts. Here immunoSEQ multiplex PCR was the method, and the copy in TCRdb shows in-frame clones only, minus some. V and J calls and clone size are those listed in that table; D and trimming were worked out from the DNA. The data hold 350,000 to 500,000 clones, with approximately 91% observed a single time. Grouping used clinical history reported by participants in a survey and questionnaire. The CDR3 length is 16 residues. V shed 0 bases and J shed 4 bases, with 17 bases lying between them. The germline gives CDR1 SGDLS, CDR2 YYNGEE.

This TCR derives from a woman aged 18 to 35 who had been exposed to COVID-19. The material sequenced was PBMCs or T cells enriched from blood (not recorded which). The chain is built from TRBV9 and TRBJ2-7; tentatively, D is TRBD2 (6 bases). In DNA form, the CDR3 reads TGTGCCAGCAGCGTAGAGAGGGTGCGGGATCCGTACGAGCAGTACTTC. This codes for CASSVERVRDPYEQYF.